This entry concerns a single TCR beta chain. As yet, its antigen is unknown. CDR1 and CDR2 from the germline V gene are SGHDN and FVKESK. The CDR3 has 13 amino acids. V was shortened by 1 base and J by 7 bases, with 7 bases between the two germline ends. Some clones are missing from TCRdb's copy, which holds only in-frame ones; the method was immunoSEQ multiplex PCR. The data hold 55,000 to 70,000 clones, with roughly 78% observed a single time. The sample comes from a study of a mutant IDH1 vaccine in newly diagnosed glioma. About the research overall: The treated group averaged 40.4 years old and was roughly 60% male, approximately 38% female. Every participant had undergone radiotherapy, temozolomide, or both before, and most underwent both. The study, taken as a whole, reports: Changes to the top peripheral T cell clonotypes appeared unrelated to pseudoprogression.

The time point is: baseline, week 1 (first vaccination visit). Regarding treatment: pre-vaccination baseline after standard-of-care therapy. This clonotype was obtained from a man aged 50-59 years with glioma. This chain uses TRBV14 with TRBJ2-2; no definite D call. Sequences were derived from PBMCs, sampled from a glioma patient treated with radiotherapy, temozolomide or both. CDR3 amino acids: CASSQGMVGELFF. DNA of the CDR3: TGTGCCAGCAGCCAAGGAATGGTCGGGGAGCTGTTTTTT.